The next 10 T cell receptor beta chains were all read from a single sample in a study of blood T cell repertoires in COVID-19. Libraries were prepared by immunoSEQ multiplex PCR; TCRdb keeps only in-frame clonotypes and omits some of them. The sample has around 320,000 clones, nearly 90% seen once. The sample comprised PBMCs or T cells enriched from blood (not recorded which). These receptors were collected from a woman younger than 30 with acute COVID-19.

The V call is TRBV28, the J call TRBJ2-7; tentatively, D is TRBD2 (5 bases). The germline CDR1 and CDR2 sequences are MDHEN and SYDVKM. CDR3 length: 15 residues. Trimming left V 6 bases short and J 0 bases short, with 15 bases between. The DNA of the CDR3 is TGTGCCAGCAGCCGAGGGATTACAGTCTCCTACGAGCAGTACTTC. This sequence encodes CASSRGITVSYEQYF. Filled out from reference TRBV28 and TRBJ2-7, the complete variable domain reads DVKVTQSSRYLVKRTGEKVFLECVQDMDHENMFWYRQDPGLGLRLIYFSYDVKMKEKGDIPEGYSVSREKKERFSLILESASTNQTSMYLCASSRGITVSYEQYFGPGTRLTVT.

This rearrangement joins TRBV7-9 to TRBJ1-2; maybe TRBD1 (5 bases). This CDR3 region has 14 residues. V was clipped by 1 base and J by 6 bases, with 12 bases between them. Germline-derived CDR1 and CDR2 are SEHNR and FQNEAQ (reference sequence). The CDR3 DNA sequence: TGTGCCAGCAGCTTAGAGGTGGGGGAGGATGGCTACACCTTC. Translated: CASSLEVGEDGYTF.

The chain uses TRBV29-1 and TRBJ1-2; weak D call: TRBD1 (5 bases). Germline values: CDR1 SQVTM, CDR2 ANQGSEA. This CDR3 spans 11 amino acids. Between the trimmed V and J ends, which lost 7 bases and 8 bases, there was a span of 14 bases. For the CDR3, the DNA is TGCAGCGCCCGAAGTCCAGGGGGCTACACCTTC. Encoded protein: CSARSPGGYTF. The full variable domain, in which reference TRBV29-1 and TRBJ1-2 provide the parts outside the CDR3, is SAVISQKPSRDICQRGTSLTIQCQVDSQVTMMFWYRQQPGQSLTLIATANQGSEATYESGFVIDKFPISRPNLTFSTLTVSNMSPEDSSIYLCSARSPGGYTFGSGTRLTVV.

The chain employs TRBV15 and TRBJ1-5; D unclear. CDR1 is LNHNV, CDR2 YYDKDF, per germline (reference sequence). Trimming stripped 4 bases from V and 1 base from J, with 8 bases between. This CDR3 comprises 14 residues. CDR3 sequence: CATSTGVSNQPQHF. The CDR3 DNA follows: TGTGCCACCAGCACCGGGGTAAGCAATCAGCCCCAGCATTTT.

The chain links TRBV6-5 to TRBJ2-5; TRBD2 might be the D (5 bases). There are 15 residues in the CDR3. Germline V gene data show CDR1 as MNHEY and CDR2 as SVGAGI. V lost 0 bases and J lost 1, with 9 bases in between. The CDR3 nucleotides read TGTGCCAGCAGTTACTCGAGAGGGCTCCAAGAGACCCAGTACTTC. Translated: CASSYSRGLQETQYF.

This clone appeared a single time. CDR3: CASSSPSERDTSGLNTEAFF. CDR3 bases: TGCGCCAGCAGCTCCCCTTCGGAACGGGACACCTCGGGGTTGAACACTGAAGCTTTCTTT. The chain carries TRBV5-1 and TRBJ1-1, with a tentative D call TRBD1 (6 bases). Trimming took 3 bases from V and 0 from J, leaving 27 bases between them. Germline V gives CDR1 SGHRS, CDR2 YFSETQ. The CDR3 is 20 residues long.

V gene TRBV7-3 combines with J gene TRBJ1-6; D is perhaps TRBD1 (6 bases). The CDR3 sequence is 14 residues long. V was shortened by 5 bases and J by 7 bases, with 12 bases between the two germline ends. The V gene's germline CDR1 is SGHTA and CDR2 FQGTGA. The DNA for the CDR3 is TGTGCCAGCAGCCCGGGACACAGAAATTCACCCCTCCACTTT. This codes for CASSPGHRNSPLHF.

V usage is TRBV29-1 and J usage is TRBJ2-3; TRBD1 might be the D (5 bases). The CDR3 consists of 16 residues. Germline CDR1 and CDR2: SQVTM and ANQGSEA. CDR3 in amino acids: CSGAPAFGVSTDTQYF. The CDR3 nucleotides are TGCAGTGGGGCCCCCGCGTTTGGGGTTAGCACAGATACGCAGTATTTT.

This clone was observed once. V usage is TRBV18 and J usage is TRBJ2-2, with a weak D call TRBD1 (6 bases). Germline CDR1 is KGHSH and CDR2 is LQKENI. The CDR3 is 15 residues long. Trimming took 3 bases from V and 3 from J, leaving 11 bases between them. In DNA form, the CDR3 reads TGTGCCAGCTCACCCCGGGCAGGGGACACCGGGGAGCTGTTTTTT. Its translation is CASSPRAGDTGELFF.

The CDR3 region is CASSQREDYGYTF. Written as DNA, the CDR3 is TGTGCCAGCAGCCAACGGGAGGACTATGGCTACACCTTC. The genes are TRBV3-1 (or the pseudogene TRBV3-2) and TRBJ1-2; D not certain. CDR1 is LGHDT, CDR2 YNNKEL, per germline (reference sequence). This CDR3 spans 13 amino acids. V was pared by 2 bases and J by 3 bases, with 7 bases between.